This TCR beta chain was identified in a study of cytomegalovirus exposure and HLA in healthy donors. Only in-frame clones appear in the TCRdb table, and some are missing; sequencing was by immunoSEQ multiplex PCR. Among more than 110,000 clones, roughly 88% were seen once, and the ten largest hold approximately 8.5%. These donors were members of the roughly 110-subject validation cohort, a group separate from the approximately 670-subject first cohort. This clone has just one count. Its target is unknown. The study's findings and limits: The tendency of first-cohort TCR clusters to co-occur in the approximately 120 validation repertoires was identified by a subsequent analysis. Researchers counted 164 TCR beta chains as cytomegalovirus-associated.

Germline CDR1 is LNHDA and CDR2 is SQIVND (reference sequence). Unmatched junction bases numbered 1, after V lost 8 bases and J lost 5 bases. The CDR3 spans 14 residues. The sequence derives from a woman aged 18-29 years in good health and CMV-seropositive. The V gene is TRBV19, the J gene TRBJ2-1, with 15 bases identical to TRBD2. Material for sequencing was PBMCs. CDR3 region: CASGLAGGNNEQFF. The CDR3 nucleotides read TGTGCCAGTGGACTAGCGGGGGGGAACAATGAGCAGTTCTTC.